Included here is one T cell receptor (beta chain) sequence, with context. Participants were aged roughly 18 to 95 years, lived in about 26 US areas, and enrolled virtually. In assigning cohorts, the study relied on participant-reported clinical history. The data belong to a study of blood T cell repertoires in COVID-19. Study at large: T cells, B-cell-depleted T cells, or PBMCs supplied cDNA or gDNA.

Trimming shortened V by 4 bases and J by 6 bases, and 19 bases separated the two germline ends. Germline loops: CDR1 SGHTA, CDR2 FQGTGA. This CDR3 has 16 residues. Authors' processing steps: The assay estimated nucleated cells by amplifying reference gene primers. The assay was immunoSEQ multiplex PCR, and TCRdb's table has in-frame clones only and misses some. From that table come the V and J calls and clone size; the DNA was used to work out D and trimming. This table has roughly 450,000 clones, about 90% appearing once. This receptor was identified in a young man who had recovered from COVID-19. The material sequenced was PBMCs or T cells enriched from blood (not recorded which). The V and J genes are TRBV7-3 and TRBJ2-1; D is perhaps TRBD2 (5 bases). In nucleotides, the CDR3 is TGTGCCAGCAGCTCCACAGCGGTCGACATGGGCAATGAGCAGTTCTTC. It translates to CASSSTAVDMGNEQFF.